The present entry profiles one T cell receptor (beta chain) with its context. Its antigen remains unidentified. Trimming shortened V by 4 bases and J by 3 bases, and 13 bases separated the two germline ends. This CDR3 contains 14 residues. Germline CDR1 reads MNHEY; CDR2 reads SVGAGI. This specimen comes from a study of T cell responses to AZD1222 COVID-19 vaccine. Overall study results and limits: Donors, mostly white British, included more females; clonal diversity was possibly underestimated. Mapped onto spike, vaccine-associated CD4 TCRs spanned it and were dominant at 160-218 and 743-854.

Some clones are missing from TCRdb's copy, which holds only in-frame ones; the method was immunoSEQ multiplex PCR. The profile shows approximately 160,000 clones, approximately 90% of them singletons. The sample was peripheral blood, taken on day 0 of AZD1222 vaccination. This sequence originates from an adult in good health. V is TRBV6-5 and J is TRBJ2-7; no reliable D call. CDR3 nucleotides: TGTGCCAGCAGTTTACAAGGAGCTAACTACGAGCAGTACTTC. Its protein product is CASSLQGANYEQYF.